This T cell receptor (beta chain) was sequenced for a study of blood T cell repertoires in COVID-19. Profiled with immunoSEQ multiplex PCR; TCRdb holds only in-frame clones, not every one. The sample carries about 210,000 clones, 81% recorded once. The CDR3 covers 15 residues. The V segment lost 4 bases and the J segment 4 bases; nucleotides outside the gene matches: 10. CDR1 is GTSNPN and CDR2 is SVGIG in the germline V gene (reference sequence). The rearrangement joins TRBV30 to TRBJ1-2, with 9 bases aligning to TRBD1. The sequenced sample consisted of PBMCs or T cells enriched from blood (not recorded which). This clonotype originated in a middle-aged man who had recovered from COVID-19. CDR3 sequence (DNA): TGTGCCTGGACCTCGGGACAGGGTCGTTCCTATGGCTACACCTTC. Protein: CAWTSGQGRSYGYTF.